This T cell receptor (beta chain) emerged from a study of blood T cell repertoires in COVID-19. The wider study: Material from acute and convalescent COVID-19 was sourced from the United States, Italy and Spain. From T cells, B-cell-depleted T cells, or PBMCs came the material, which was cDNA or gDNA.

Germline loops: CDR1 SGHRS, CDR2 YFSETQ. V lost 4 bases, J lost 4 bases, and 5 bases stayed unmatched. The CDR3 sequence is 16 residues long. This clone has a single count. Authors' analysis steps: Counts of nucleated cells, estimated from reference gene primer amplification, were obtained. The assay was immunoSEQ multiplex PCR, and TCRdb's table has in-frame clones only and misses some. V and J calls and clone size are given by that table; D and trimming were obtained from the DNA. The sample carries several thousand clones, 90% to 95% recorded once. Sequenced input: peripheral blood. This receptor was obtained from a human donor in a cohort sampled during active COVID-19. This chain joins TRBV5-1 and TRBJ2-3; 14 bases line up with TRBD2. Here the CDR3 DNA reads TGCGCCAGCAGCCAAGGGACTAGCGGGAGCCCAGATACGCAGTATTTT. It encodes CASSQGTSGSPDTQYF.